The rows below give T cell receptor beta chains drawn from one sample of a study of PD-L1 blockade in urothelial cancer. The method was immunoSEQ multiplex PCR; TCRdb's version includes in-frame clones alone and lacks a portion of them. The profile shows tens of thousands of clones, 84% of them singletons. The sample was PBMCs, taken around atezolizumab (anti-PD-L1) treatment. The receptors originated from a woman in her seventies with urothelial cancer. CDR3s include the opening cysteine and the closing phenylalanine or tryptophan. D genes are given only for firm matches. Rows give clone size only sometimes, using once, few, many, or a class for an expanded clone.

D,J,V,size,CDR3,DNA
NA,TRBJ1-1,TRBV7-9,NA,CASSLVTAEAFF,TGTGCCAGCAGCTTAGTGACAGCTGAAGCTTTCTTT
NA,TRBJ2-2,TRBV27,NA,CASSLGHHTGELFF,TGTGCCAGCAGTTTAGGGCACCACACCGGGGAGCTGTTTTTT
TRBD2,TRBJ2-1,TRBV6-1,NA,CASSEATGGGYNEQFF,TGTGCCAGCAGTGAAGCGACGGGAGGGGGTTACAATGAGCAGTTCTTC
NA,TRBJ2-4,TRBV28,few,CASSFGPGASGTKNIQYF,TGTGCCAGCAGTTTTGGTCCGGGGGCGAGCGGGACCAAAAACATTCAGTACTTC
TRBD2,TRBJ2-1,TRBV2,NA,CASSERTSYNEQFF,TGTGCCAGCAGTGAGAGGACTAGCTACAATGAGCAGTTCTTC
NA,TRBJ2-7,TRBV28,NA,CASSSSNRVAYYEQYF,TGTGCCAGCAGTTCGTCCAACAGGGTAGCGTACTACGAGCAGTACTTC
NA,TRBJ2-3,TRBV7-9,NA,CASRAETQYF,TGTGCCAGCAGAGCCGAAACGCAGTATTTT
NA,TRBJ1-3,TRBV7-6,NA,CASSSFVRAGNTIYF,TGTGCCAGCAGCTCGTTTGTGCGGGCTGGAAACACCATATATTTT
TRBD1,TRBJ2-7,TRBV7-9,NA,CASSSGTGYYEQYF,TGTGCCAGCAGCTCGGGGACAGGTTACTACGAGCAGTACTTC
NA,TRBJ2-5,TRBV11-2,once,CASSLDRGSGQETQYF,TGTGCCAGCAGCTTAGATCGGGGTAGCGGCCAAGAGACCCAGTACTTC
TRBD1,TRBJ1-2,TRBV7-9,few,CTWTGMNYGYTF,TGTACTTGGACAGGAATGAACTATGGCTACACCTTC
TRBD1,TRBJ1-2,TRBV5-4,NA,CASSLLTGGGGYGYTF,TGTGCCAGCAGCTTGCTCACAGGGGGCGGTGGCTATGGCTACACCTTC
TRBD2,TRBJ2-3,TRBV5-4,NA,CASSTRLAGGTNTQYF,TGTGCCAGCAGCACGCGACTAGCGGGAGGTACGAATACGCAGTATTTT
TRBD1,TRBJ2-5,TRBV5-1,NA,CASSLGGQARFLVETQYF,TGCGCCAGCAGCTTGGGTGGACAGGCGCGATTCCTCGTAGAGACCCAGTACTTC
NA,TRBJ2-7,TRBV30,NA,CAWSRGSSYEQYF,TGTGCCTGGAGTCGGGGGAGCTCCTACGAGCAGTACTTC
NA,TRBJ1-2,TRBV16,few,CASSQNRDNGYTF,TGTGCCAGCAGCCAAAACAGAGATAATGGCTACACCTTC
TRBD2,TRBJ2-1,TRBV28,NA,CASSLRLAGVEQFF,TGTGCCAGCAGTTTACGTCTAGCGGGAGTTGAGCAGTTCTTC
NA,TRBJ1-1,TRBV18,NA,CASSPPLRGMNTEAFF,TGTGCCAGCTCACCACCGTTACGCGGGATGAACACTGAAGCTTTCTTT
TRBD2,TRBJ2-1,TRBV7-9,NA,CASSSGGGLVTEQFF,TGTGCCAGCAGCTCAGGCGGCGGACTAGTAACAGAGCAGTTCTTC
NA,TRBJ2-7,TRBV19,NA,CASSTRAGYSYEQYF,TGTGCCAGTAGCACCAGGGCAGGGTACTCCTACGAGCAGTACTTC
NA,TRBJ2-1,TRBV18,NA,CASSPARDDEQFF,TGTGCCAGCTCACCGGCCAGGGATGATGAGCAGTTCTTC
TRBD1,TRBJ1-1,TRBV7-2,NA,CASSHGTALPNTEAFF,TGTGCCAGCAGCCACGGGACAGCTCTCCCGAACACTGAAGCTTTCTTT
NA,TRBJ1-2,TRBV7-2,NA,CASSLVEGDGYTF,TGTGCCAGCAGCTTAGTCGAGGGAGATGGCTACACCTTC
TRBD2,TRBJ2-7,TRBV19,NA,CASSMERGYYEQYF,TGTGCCAGTAGTATGGAGCGGGGGTACTACGAGCAGTACTTC
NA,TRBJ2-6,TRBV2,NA,CASTLSGSGANVLTF,TGTGCCAGCACGTTGTCAGGGTCTGGGGCCAACGTCCTGACTTTC
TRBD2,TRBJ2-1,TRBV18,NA,CASSFRAGGDEQFF,TGTGCCAGCTCATTTCGAGCGGGAGGCGATGAGCAGTTCTTC
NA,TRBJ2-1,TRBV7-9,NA,CASSLISENEQFF,TGTGCCAGCAGCTTAATCTCGGAGAATGAGCAGTTCTTC
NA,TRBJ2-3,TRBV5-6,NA,CASSNSLTDTQYF,TGTGCCAGCAGCAACTCGTTGACAGATACGCAGTATTTT
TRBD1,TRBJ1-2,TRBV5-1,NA,CASRIDREANYGYTF,TGCGCCAGCAGGATAGACAGGGAAGCTAACTATGGCTACACCTTC
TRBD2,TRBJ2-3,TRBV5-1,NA,CASSPQPSGGSDTQYF,TGCGCCAGCAGCCCGCAACCTAGCGGGGGTTCAGATACGCAGTATTTT
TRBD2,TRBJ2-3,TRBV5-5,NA,CASSGTSGRSTDTQYF,TGTGCCAGCAGCGGGACTAGCGGGAGAAGCACAGATACGCAGTATTTT
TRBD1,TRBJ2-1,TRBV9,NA,CASSARTGGWNEQFF,TGTGCCAGCAGCGCCCGGACAGGGGGTTGGAATGAGCAGTTCTTC
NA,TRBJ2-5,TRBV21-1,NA,CASSKELSGRAGTRETQYF,TGTGCCAGCAGCAAAGAATTGAGCGGGAGGGCCGGGACTAGGGAGACCCAGTACTTC
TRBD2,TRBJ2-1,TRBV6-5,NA,CASRALRGAKQFF,TGTGCCAGTAGGGCTTTGCGGGGGGCTAAGCAGTTCTTC
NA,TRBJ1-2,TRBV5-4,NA,CASSSAGYGGYTF,TGTGCCAGCAGCTCAGCCGGGTATGGGGGCTACACCTTC
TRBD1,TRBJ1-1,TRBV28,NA,CASSLQQGAWNTEAFF,TGTGCCAGCAGTTTGCAGCAGGGGGCTTGGAACACTGAAGCTTTCTTT
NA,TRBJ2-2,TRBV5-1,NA,CASSPGAGDTGELFF,TGCGCCAGCAGCCCCGGGGCAGGGGACACCGGGGAGCTGTTTTTT
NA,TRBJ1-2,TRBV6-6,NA,CASSYTETVLWGYTF,TGTGCCAGCAGTTACACGGAGACAGTCCTCTGGGGCTACACCTTC
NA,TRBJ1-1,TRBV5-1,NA,CASSLDVAAEAFF,TGCGCCAGCAGCTTGGACGTTGCGGCTGAAGCTTTCTTT
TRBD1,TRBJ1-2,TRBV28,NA,CASSSLFRDRRSNYGYTF,TGTGCCAGCAGTTCCCTTTTCCGGGACAGGAGATCTAACTATGGCTACACCTTC
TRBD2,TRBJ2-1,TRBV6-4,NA,CASSVLAGGQFLFF,TGTGCCAGCAGCGTACTAGCGGGAGGGCAATTCTTGTTCTTC